This is a list of T cell receptor beta chains from one sample in a study of blood T cell repertoires in COVID-19. The method was immunoSEQ multiplex PCR; TCRdb's version includes in-frame clones alone and lacks a portion of them. The data hold around 95,000 clones, with approximately 86% observed a single time. The source material was peripheral blood. Source of these receptors: a human donor in a cohort sampled during active COVID-19. CDR3s include the opening cysteine and the closing phenylalanine or tryptophan. The D gene is left open where the match is weak. The size entry is marked missing in some rows and otherwise reads once, few, many or a size class.

j_call,d_call,v_call,clone_size,cdr3_nt,cdr3_aa
TRBJ1-1,-,TRBV19,-,TGTGCCAGTAGTAGAGACGGGGTGAACACTGAAGCTTTCTTT,CASSRDGVNTEAFF
TRBJ2-1,TRBD2,TRBV4-1,-,TGCGCCAGCAGCCAGACCCGACTAGCGGGAGGATACTACAATGAGCAGTTCTTC,CASSQTRLAGGYYNEQFF
TRBJ1-2,TRBD1,TRBV11-2,-,TGTGCCAGCAGCTCGGACAGGGTGATCTCTGGCTACACCTTC,CASSSDRVISGYTF
TRBJ2-5,TRBD1,TRBV7-2,-,TGTGCCAGCAGCCCCGGAGGACAGGGGGTTCAAGAGACCCAGTACTTC,CASSPGGQGVQETQYF
TRBJ1-2,-,TRBV7-3,-,TGTGCCAGCAGCCCAGCCCTAGGGGCTGGCTACACCTTC,CASSPALGAGYTF
TRBJ2-3,-,TRBV28,-,TGTGCCAGCAGTTTAGGACTGGGATTAGTTAGCACAGATACGCAGTATTTT,CASSLGLGLVSTDTQYF
TRBJ2-5,TRBD2,TRBV19,-,TGTGCCAGTAGCCGGGGACTAGCGGGAGGGAGTCAAGAGACCCAGTACTTC,CASSRGLAGGSQETQYF
TRBJ1-2,-,TRBV28,-,TGTGCCAGCAGTTTATCTTTGATTTCGGGAGATGGCTACACCTTC,CASSLSLISGDGYTF
TRBJ1-1,TRBD1,TRBV6-5,-,TGTGCCAGCAGTCGGGACAGGGTAAGGAACACTGAAGCTTTCTTT,CASSRDRVRNTEAFF
TRBJ1-6,TRBD1,TRBV14,once,TGTGCCAGCAGCTTAAGGACAGGGAGGAATTCACCCCTCCACTTT,CASSLRTGRNSPLHF
TRBJ2-7,TRBD2,TRBV5-4,-,TGTGCCAGCCGTCTAGCGGGAATAAACGAGCAGTACTTC,CASRLAGINEQYF
TRBJ2-3,TRBD1,TRBV6-5,-,TGTGCCAGCACCCCTACAGGGGGAAGGGATACGCAGTATTTT,CASTPTGGRDTQYF
TRBJ1-3,-,TRBV6-5,once,TGTGCCAGCAGTCCGCCCGGGTCTGGAAACACCATATATTTT,CASSPPGSGNTIYF